This T cell receptor beta chain was found in a study of T-cell reconstitution after alpha-beta-depleted transplantation in children. The CDR3 runs to 14 residues. V lost 1 base and J lost 2; bases outside the gene matches: 5. Looked up from germline, CDR1 is DFQATT and CDR2 is SNEGSKA (reference sequence). Unique molecular identifiers were incorporated into the prepared TCRbeta library. TCRdb reprocessed the PCR reads via MiXCR and lists one record per CDR3 protein. Seen here are some 300,000 distinct CDR3 sequences, about 9.4% observed once, and the top ten hold approximately 2.3%. The sequence came from a human donor who donated a stem cell graft to a child with acute lymphoblastic leukemia. This sequence joins TRBV20-1 and TRBJ2-7; 7 nucleotides align to TRBD2. The sample consisted of PBMCs from the stem cell graft donor, taken from the stem cell graft. CDR3 loop: CSARAGLVTYEQYF. The CDR3 DNA sequence: TGCAGTGCTAGAGCTGGACTAGTGACCTACGAGCAGTACTTC.